This T cell receptor (beta chain) was sequenced in a study of T cell repertoires in cytomegalovirus infection. The sample holds many counts of this clonotype. Germline V gene lookup returns CDR1 MNHNS and CDR2 SASEGT. The V and J ends lost 7 bases and 6 bases respectively, with 16 bases between them. The CDR3 has 14 residues. TCRdb re-called the reads through MiXCR, storing one row per CDR3 protein. Of some 300,000 distinct CDR3 sequences listed, roughly 15% are singletons. The chain employs TRBV6-1 and TRBJ1-5; no firm D call. Sequencing input: PBMCs. This receptor was identified in a human donor in good health (CMV status not recorded). Some clones in this sample may be carry-over from other donors' samples. Written as DNA, the CDR3 is TGTGCCAGCACGCGGGAGGGTGTCGGTCAGCCCCAGCATTTT. It encodes CASTREGVGQPQHF.